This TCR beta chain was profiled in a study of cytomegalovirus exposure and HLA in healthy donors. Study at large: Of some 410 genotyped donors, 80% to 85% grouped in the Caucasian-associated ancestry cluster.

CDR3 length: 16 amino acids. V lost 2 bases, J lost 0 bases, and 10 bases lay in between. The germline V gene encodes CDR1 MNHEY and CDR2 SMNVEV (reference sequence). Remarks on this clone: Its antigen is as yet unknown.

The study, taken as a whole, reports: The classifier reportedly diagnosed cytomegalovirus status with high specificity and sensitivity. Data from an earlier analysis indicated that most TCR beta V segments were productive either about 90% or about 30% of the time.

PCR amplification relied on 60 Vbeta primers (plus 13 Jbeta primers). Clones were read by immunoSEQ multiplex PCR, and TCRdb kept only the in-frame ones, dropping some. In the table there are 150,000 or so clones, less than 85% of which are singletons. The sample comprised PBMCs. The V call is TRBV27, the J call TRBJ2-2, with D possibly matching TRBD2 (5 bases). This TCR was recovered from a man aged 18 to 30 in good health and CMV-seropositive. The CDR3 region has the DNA TGTGCCAGCAGTTTAACGGCGGGTACGAACACCGGGGAGCTGTTTTTT. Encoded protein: CASSLTAGTNTGELFF.